This is a list of T cell receptor beta chains from one sample in a study of sequential checkpoint blockade in melanoma. Using immunoSEQ multiplex PCR, the repertoire was profiled, and TCRdb retains in-frame clones only, with some absent. The data contain over 10,000 clones, around 70% of them singletons. Sequenced here: CD8+ T cells sorted from blood (inferred from file names), sampled from a patient given nivolumab and ipilimumab in sequence. These receptors were obtained from a human donor with melanoma. Each CDR3 is given with its conserved first and last residue. Fields, in order: V gene, D gene, clone size, J gene, CDR3 protein, CDR3 DNA. D genes are given only for firm matches. Clone size is given for some rows only: seen once, a few or many times, or a class if the clone is expanded.

TRBV29-1	NA	NA	TRBJ1-2	CSVETAYGYTF	TGCAGCGTTGAAACAGCCTATGGCTACACCTTC
TRBV11-2	TRBD1	NA	TRBJ1-1	CASSSPGTELEAFF	TGTGCCAGCAGCTCCCCCGGGACAGAGCTTGAAGCTTTCTTT
TRBV12-5	TRBD1	few	TRBJ1-3	CASGLLGGEGAYGNTIYF	TGTGCTAGTGGTTTGCTCGGCGGCGAGGGGGCTTACGGAAACACCATATATTTT
TRBV21-1	NA	few	TRBJ1-4	CASSKVGQGGEVTNEKLFF	TGTGCCAGCAGCAAAGTCGGGCAGGGGGGAGAGGTAACTAATGAAAAACTGTTTTTT
TRBV5-5	NA	NA	TRBJ1-2	CASSLGSPEYGYTF	TGTGCCAGCAGCTTGGGGAGTCCCGAGTATGGCTACACCTTC
TRBV4-1	NA	NA	TRBJ1-5	CASSHVPLVDQPQHF	TGCGCCAGCAGCCACGTTCCCTTAGTGGATCAGCCCCAGCATTTT
TRBV25-1	TRBD2	once	TRBJ2-5	CASSDREGETQYF	TGTGCCAGCAGTGACAGGGAGGGAGAGACCCAGTACTTC
TRBV4-3	TRBD1	once	TRBJ2-1	CASSRGTGCNEQFF	TGCGCCAGCAGCCGAGGGACAGGGTGCAATGAGCAGTTCTTC
TRBV7-9	TRBD1	NA	TRBJ1-2	CASSFPGQEANYGYTF	TGTGCCAGCAGCTTCCCAGGACAGGAGGCCAACTATGGCTACACCTTC
TRBV5-8	NA	few	TRBJ1-4	CASSLVRGIGEKLFF	TGTGCCAGCAGCTTGGTCCGGGGAATTGGTGAAAAACTGTTTTTT
TRBV4-1	NA	once	TRBJ2-5	CASSQGGGMLGETQYF	TGCGCCAGCAGCCAAGGGGGCGGAATGCTAGGGGAGACCCAGTACTTC
TRBV9	TRBD2	NA	TRBJ2-3	CASSTRAGGTDTQYF	TGTGCCAGCAGCACCAGGGCGGGAGGCACAGATACGCAGTATTTT
TRBV19	NA	NA	TRBJ1-1	CASSITTRYTEAFF	TGTGCCAGTAGTATAACGACGAGGTACACTGAAGCTTTCTTT
TRBV7-6	NA	NA	TRBJ2-1	CASSLAAGDIYNEQFF	TGTGCCAGCAGCTTAGCGGCAGGGGACATATACAATGAGCAGTTCTTC
TRBV6-5	NA	few	TRBJ1-1	CASRNRESTFF	TGTGCCAGCAGGAACAGGGAATCAACTTTCTTT
TRBV7-6	TRBD2	NA	TRBJ2-5	CASSARLAGQETQYF	TGTGCCAGCAGCGCCCGACTAGCGGGGCAAGAGACCCAGTACTTC
TRBV5-6	NA	NA	TRBJ2-1	CATWRWPRGEQFF	TGTGCCACCTGGAGATGGCCGCGAGGTGAGCAGTTCTTC
TRBV6-6	NA	NA	TRBJ2-7	CASSYPEASYEQYF	TGTGCCAGCAGTTACCCAGAGGCCTCCTACGAGCAGTACTTC
TRBV7-9	NA	NA	TRBJ1-5	CASSPKEGRDQPQHF	TGTGCCAGCAGCCCAAAGGAGGGCAGAGATCAGCCCCAGCATTTT
TRBV6-1	TRBD2	NA	TRBJ2-5	CASSEARGAQREQYF	TGTGCCAGCAGTGAAGCGCGGGGGGCCCAGAGGGAGCAGTACTTC
TRBV10-3	NA	NA	TRBJ1-2	CAISESVQATNYGYTF	TGTGCCATCAGTGAGTCGGTCCAGGCGACTAACTATGGCTACACCTTC
TRBV2	NA	NA	TRBJ2-1	CASSEDSSRDEQFF	TGTGCCAGCAGTGAAGACAGCTCACGAGATGAGCAGTTCTTC
TRBV6-1	NA	few	TRBJ1-1	CASSEIGRKDSRAFF	TGTGCCAGCAGTGAAATCGGCAGGAAGGACTCCAGAGCTTTCTTT
TRBV7-9	NA	NA	TRBJ2-1	CASSFLRGDEQFF	TGTGCCAGCAGCTTTTTACGTGGAGATGAGCAGTTCTTC
TRBV2	TRBD1	NA	TRBJ1-1	CASSWDRGRSMNTEAFF	TGTGCCAGCAGTTGGGACAGGGGAAGGTCCATGAACACTGAAGCTTTCTTT
TRBV5-1	TRBD1	NA	TRBJ1-1	CASSIWTGGRTEAFF	TGCGCCAGCAGCATATGGACAGGGGGCAGGACTGAAGCTTTCTTT
TRBV5-1	NA	NA	TRBJ1-2	CASSFDIHLYGYTF	TGCGCCAGCAGCTTCGACATCCATCTCTATGGCTACACCTTC
TRBV7-9	TRBD1	few	TRBJ2-5	CASSSTIFRDRGQETQYF	TGTGCCAGCAGCTCAACAATTTTCCGGGACAGGGGTCAAGAGACCCAGTACTTC
TRBV10-3	TRBD1	NA	TRBJ1-3	CAISEYLDRAKGNTIYF	TGTGCCATCAGTGAGTACCTCGACAGGGCGAAAGGAAACACCATATATTTT
TRBV30	NA	NA	TRBJ1-2	CAWSPLGGWDGYTF	TGTGCCTGGAGTCCGCTAGGAGGGTGGGACGGCTACACCTTC
TRBV4-3	TRBD1	NA	TRBJ1-2	CASSHSGTGENYGYTF	TGCGCCAGCAGCCATTCCGGGACAGGGGAAAACTATGGCTACACCTTC
TRBV19	TRBD1	NA	TRBJ2-7	CASSFGQGPRDEQYF	TGTGCCAGTAGTTTCGGACAGGGGCCCCGGGACGAGCAGTACTTC
TRBV4-1	NA	NA	TRBJ2-1	CASSLHWSRVPNEQFF	TGCGCCAGCAGCCTCCATTGGTCGCGGGTCCCTAATGAGCAGTTCTTC
TRBV29-1	NA	NA	TRBJ2-6	CSVVVVSGANVLTF	TGCAGCGTTGTAGTTGTCTCTGGGGCCAACGTCCTGACTTTC
TRBV9	NA	NA	TRBJ1-2	CASSVGAGPNYGYTF	TGTGCCAGCAGCGTAGGGGCAGGGCCTAACTATGGCTACACCTTC
TRBV11-2	TRBD2	once	TRBJ2-1	CASSFTSGRGFINEQFF	TGTGCCAGCAGCTTTACTAGCGGGAGAGGTTTCATCAATGAGCAGTTCTTC
TRBV6-5	TRBD2	NA	TRBJ2-1	CASNGLAGEYNEQFF	TGTGCCAGCAACGGACTAGCGGGAGAGTACAATGAGCAGTTCTTC
TRBV19	TRBD1	NA	TRBJ2-1	CASRLTGRTYNEQFF	TGTGCCAGTAGGTTGACAGGGAGAACTTACAATGAGCAGTTCTTC
TRBV9	TRBD2	NA	TRBJ2-1	CASSVETSGRSDEQFF	TGTGCCAGCAGCGTAGAAACTAGCGGGAGAAGTGATGAGCAGTTCTTC
TRBV11-3	TRBD2	NA	TRBJ2-1	CASSLDMGLARRDKNEQFF	TGTGCCAGCAGCTTAGATATGGGACTAGCCCGGCGGGATAAGAATGAGCAGTTCTTC
TRBV14	NA	few	TRBJ1-5	CASSLGSNQPQHF	TGTGCCAGCTCCCTAGGAAGCAATCAGCCCCAGCATTTT
TRBV6-5	NA	once	TRBJ2-1	CASRPDRGENEQFF	TGTGCCAGCAGACCGGACCGGGGTGAAAATGAGCAGTTCTTC
TRBV6-6	TRBD1	once	TRBJ2-1	CASSYDRADEQFF	TGTGCCAGCAGTTATGACAGGGCGGATGAGCAGTTCTTC
TRBV19	NA	few	TRBJ2-2	CASCPSRENTGELFF	TGTGCCAGCTGCCCGAGCAGGGAGAACACCGGGGAGCTGTTTTTT
TRBV7-8	TRBD2	NA	TRBJ2-3	CASSLLAGDTQYF	TGTGCCAGCAGCTTACTAGCGGGAGATACGCAGTATTTT
TRBV9	TRBD2	NA	TRBJ2-3	CASSVAGGLPDTQYF	TGTGCCAGCAGCGTAGCGGGGGGGCTCCCAGATACGCAGTATTTT